These 16 T cell receptor beta chains share one sample of origin, sequenced in a study of CD8 T cells in Susac syndrome. Reverse transcription of roughly 0.45 to 1 ug RNA was carried out with random hexamers. One entry per CDR3 protein results from TCRdb running MiXCR on the immunoSEQ multiplex PCR reads. Of hundreds of thousands of distinct CDR3 sequences in the sample, roughly 94% were seen once. The sequenced material came from CD4+ T cells from PBMCs. These receptors originate from a human donor with multiple sclerosis.

The CDR3: CSVYGTPSTDTQYF. The CDR3 DNA follows: TGCAGCGTATACGGGACTCCATCTACAGATACGCAGTATTTT. V is TRBV29-1 and J is TRBJ2-3, with TRBD2 as a possible D gene (6 bases). Trimming removed 6 bases from V and 3 bases from J, with 16 bases in between. The CDR3 contains 14 residues. Germline assignment: CDR1 SQVTM and CDR2 ANQGSEA.

The chain recombines TRBV30 with TRBJ1-2; D uncertain. CDR1 is GTSNPN, CDR2 SVGIG, per germline (reference sequence). V shed 2 bases and J shed 8 bases, with 21 bases lying between them. The CDR3 contains 15 residues. CDR3: CAWSSRLLEVGGYTF. The CDR3 DNA sequence: TGTGCCTGGAGTAGTCGATTGCTGGAGGTCGGGGGCTACACCTTC.

V usage is TRBV5-8 and J usage is TRBJ2-6, with D unclear. Looked up from germline, CDR1 is SGHTS and CDR2 is YDEGEE. The V end lost 4 bases, the J end lost 2 bases, and 7 bases lay between the germline ends. The CDR3 contains 14 residues. CDR3 protein: CASSRVPGANVLTF. As DNA, the CDR3 is TGTGCCAGCAGCAGGGTCCCTGGGGCCAACGTCCTGACTTTC.

This chain links TRBV2 with TRBJ2-1; D remains ambiguous. The CDR3 length is 13 residues. Trimming took off 2 bases at V and 6 bases at J, with 8 bases between the two ends. CDR1 is SNHLY, CDR2 FYNNEI, per germline. The CDR3 here is CASSEFLSNEQFF. CDR3 coding DNA: TGTGCCAGCAGTGAATTTCTATCCAATGAGCAGTTCTTC.

This CDR3 is CASSGGQMNTEAFF. Written as DNA, the CDR3 is TGCGCCAGCAGCGGAGGACAGATGAACACTGAAGCTTTCTTT. The V gene is TRBV5-1, the J gene TRBJ1-1; D may be TRBD1 (6 bases). Trimming shortened V by 4 bases and J by 0 bases, and 10 bases separated the two germline ends. The germline V gene has CDR1 SGHRS and CDR2 YFSETQ. The length of the CDR3 is 14 residues.

The V and J genes are TRBV7-2 and TRBJ2-5, with 7 bases aligning to TRBD1. Germline V CDR1 and CDR2: SGHTA, FQGNSA. Trimming cost V 5 bases and J 3 bases; bases outside gene matches: 9. This CDR3 is 15 amino acids long. CDR3 nucleotides: TGTGCCAGCAGCGAGAACAGGGGCGCCGAAGAGACCCAGTACTTC. Encoded protein: CASSENRGAEETQYF.

The chain links TRBV20-1 to TRBJ2-7; TRBD1 or TRBD2 may be the D gene (6 bases each). This CDR3 has 15 amino acids. Germline loops: CDR1 DFQATT, CDR2 SNEGSKA (reference sequence). The V end was cut by 6 bases, the J end by 5 bases, with 23 bases between. CDR3 coding DNA: TGCAGTGCACGAACCCCCGGGGGCTTGGGCGACGAGCAGTACTTC. Protein product: CSARTPGGLGDEQYF.

V usage is TRBV2 and J usage is TRBJ2-7; 8 bases map to TRBD2. J gave up 0 bases and V 4 bases, and 2 bases lay outside the gene matches. The CDR3 length is 14 residues. The germline V gene encodes CDR1 SNHLY and CDR2 FYNNEI. CDR3 amino acids: CASSGRGASYEQYF. DNA of the CDR3: TGTGCCAGCAGTGGGCGGGGGGCCTCCTACGAGCAGTACTTC.

This clonotype appeared a few times. J is TRBJ2-2 and V is TRBV25-1; 9 nucleotides line up with TRBD2. CDR3 length equals 16 residues. CDR1 and CDR2 from the germline V gene are MGHDK and SYGVNS. The ends lost 5 bases at V and 0 bases at J; junction bases unmatched: 4. For the CDR3, the DNA is TGTGCCAGCAGTAAGGCGGGGGGGACGAACACCGGGGAGCTGTTTTTT. Its protein is CASSKAGGTNTGELFF.

The chain has TRBV7-9 and TRBJ1-2; the D is unclear. There are 11 residues in the CDR3. Germline lookup yields CDR1 SEHNR and CDR2 FQNEAQ (reference sequence). Trimming took 11 bases from V and 7 from J, leaving 14 bases between them. CDR3 protein: CAPQLAGGYTF. The CDR3 DNA reads TGTGCCCCACAGCTAGCTGGTGGCTACACCTTC.

The chain links TRBV2 to TRBJ1-1, with D unclear. CDR1 and CDR2 (germline): SNHLY, FYNNEI. The CDR3 has 13 amino acids. Trimming stripped 5 bases from V and 12 bases from J, with 19 bases between. The CDR3 sequence: CASSLDVPREPFF. CDR3 coding DNA: TGTGCCAGCAGTTTAGACGTCCCCAGAGAGCCTTTCTTT.

J is TRBJ2-7 and V is TRBV27; 8 bases line up with TRBD1. After removal of 5 bases from V and 4 bases from J, the junction contained 7 bases not matched to a gene. CDR1 is MNHEY and CDR2 is SMNVEV in the germline V gene (reference sequence). There are 14 residues in the CDR3. Written as DNA, the CDR3 is TGTGCCAGCAGTCTTTCGGACAGGGTGTACGAGCAGTACTTC. Its protein is CASSLSDRVYEQYF.

This rearrangement joins TRBV7-8 to TRBJ2-7; 10 bases are shared with TRBD2. This CDR3 has 13 residues. Germline CDR1 SGHVS, CDR2 FQNEAQ. With 2 bases clipped from V and 7 bases from J, the junction kept 2 bases outside the gene matches. The CDR3 sequence: CASSLYSGGEQYV. In nucleotides, the CDR3 is TGTGCCAGCAGCTTATATAGCGGGGGGGAGCAGTACGTC.

The V call is TRBV5-4, the J call TRBJ2-6; TRBD1 matches 11 bases. CDR3 length: 16 residues. CDR1 SGHNT and CDR2 YYREEE come from the germline V gene (reference sequence). Losses at the gene ends were 9 bases for V and 2 bases for J; bases not matched to a gene: 7. Here the CDR3 DNA reads TGTGCCACCGAAGGGACAGGGGGTGCTGGGGCCAACGTCCTGACTTTC. Protein product: CATEGTGGAGANVLTF.

This chain connects TRBV29-1 to TRBJ2-1; no reliable D call. Trimming left V 1 base short and J 12 bases short, with 13 bases between. This CDR3 has 12 residues. Germline values: CDR1 SQVTM, CDR2 ANQGSEA. Written as DNA, the CDR3 is TGCAGCGTTGAAGCCGGGCACTCTATGCAGTTCTTC. It encodes CSVEAGHSMQFF.

This clonotype was detected once. This rearrangement joins TRBV7-9 to TRBJ1-5; 8 bases line up with TRBD1. The CDR3 covers 14 residues. Germline V gene data show CDR1 as SEHNR and CDR2 as FQNEAQ (reference sequence). V lost 4 bases to trimming and J lost 4 bases; unmatched junction nucleotides: 3. The CDR3 protein is CASSSDRGNQPQHF. DNA for the CDR3: TGTGCCAGCAGCTCCGACAGGGGAAATCAGCCCCAGCATTTT.